This T cell receptor (beta chain) was identified during a study of T cell changes during pregnancy in multiple sclerosis. CDR3 length: 14 residues. The V end lost 10 bases, the J end lost 1 base, and 13 bases lay between the germline ends. From germline, CDR1 is ENHRY and CDR2 SYGVKD. Clones were sequenced by immunoSEQ multiplex PCR, and TCRdb holds only the in-frame ones, with some missing. Here the sample spans under 65,000 clones, roughly 92% being singletons. The sample consisted of peripheral blood, taken in the second trimester of pregnancy. This sequence was found in a female donor with multiple sclerosis, enrolled in a pregnancy study. The chain couples TRBV10-3 to TRBJ2-2, with D tentatively TRBD2 (5 bases). Here the CDR3 reads CATRQRENTGELFF. CDR3 nucleotides: TGTGCCACTCGGCAACGGGAGAACACCGGGGAGCTGTTTTTT.